Listed below are T cell receptor beta chains from one sample, sequenced in a study of cytomegalovirus exposure and HLA in healthy donors. Sequenced by immunoSEQ multiplex PCR; TCRdb stores in-frame clones only, minus some. The table has around 170,000 clones, approximately 84% seen once. The sample was PBMCs. All receptors come from a woman aged 45-59 years in good health and CMV-seropositive. The CDR3 runs from the conserved cysteine through the conserved F or W. The order of the fields is V gene, clone size, J gene, D gene, CDR3 DNA, CDR3 protein. D genes are given only for firm matches. The size field is filled for only some rows; it gives once, few, many or a size class.

v_gene: TRBV28; abundance: NA; j_gene: TRBJ1-2; d_gene: NA; CDR3nt: TGTGCCAGCAGCATCGCGGGCCAGAGCTATGGCTACACCTTC; CDR3aa: CASSIAGQSYGYTF
v_gene: TRBV7-6; abundance: NA; j_gene: TRBJ2-5; d_gene: NA; CDR3nt: TGTGCCAGCACCTACCCGCGGGGATCCCAAGAGACCCAGTACTTC; CDR3aa: CASTYPRGSQETQYF
v_gene: TRBV7-6; abundance: NA; j_gene: TRBJ2-6; d_gene: NA; CDR3nt: TGTGCCAGCAGCCTGACACCGAACTCTGGGGCCAACGTCCTGACTTTC; CDR3aa: CASSLTPNSGANVLTF
v_gene: TRBV28; abundance: NA; j_gene: TRBJ2-7; d_gene: TRBD1; CDR3nt: TGTGCCAGCAGTTTATTCAGGGGGACCTACGAGCAGTACTTC; CDR3aa: CASSLFRGTYEQYF
v_gene: TRBV5-1; abundance: NA; j_gene: TRBJ2-5; d_gene: TRBD2; CDR3nt: TGCGCCAGCAGCTTACGACTAGCGGGGGGCCAAGAGACCCAGTACTTC; CDR3aa: CASSLRLAGGQETQYF
v_gene: TRBV7-6; abundance: NA; j_gene: TRBJ2-7; d_gene: TRBD1; CDR3nt: TGTGCCAGCAGCTTGTATGAGACAGGGGGAACTTACGAGCAGTACTTC; CDR3aa: CASSLYETGGTYEQYF
v_gene: TRBV5-1; abundance: NA; j_gene: TRBJ2-2; d_gene: TRBD1; CDR3nt: TGCGCCAGTACCGGACAGGGGGCGAACACCGGGGAGCTGTTTTTT; CDR3aa: CASTGQGANTGELFF
v_gene: TRBV19; abundance: once; j_gene: TRBJ1-6; d_gene: TRBD1; CDR3nt: TGTGCCAGTAGCGACAGGGGTAATTCACCCCTCCACTTT; CDR3aa: CASSDRGNSPLHF
v_gene: TRBV2; abundance: NA; j_gene: TRBJ1-1; d_gene: NA; CDR3nt: TGTGCCAGCAGGGTACAGGGAACGAAAGCTGAAGCTTTCTTT; CDR3aa: CASRVQGTKAEAFF
v_gene: TRBV7-3; abundance: NA; j_gene: TRBJ2-1; d_gene: TRBD2; CDR3nt: TGTGCCAGCAGCTCCGAAACCAGCGGGGGAACCTACAATGAGCAGTTCTTC; CDR3aa: CASSSETSGGTYNEQFF
v_gene: TRBV7-8; abundance: NA; j_gene: TRBJ1-6; d_gene: NA; CDR3nt: TGTGCCAGCAGCTTAGTAGAGGGGGAGTATTCACCCCTCCACTTT; CDR3aa: CASSLVEGEYSPLHF
v_gene: TRBV6-5; abundance: NA; j_gene: TRBJ1-3; d_gene: NA; CDR3nt: TGTGCCAGCAGTTACTCCGGGGGGGCAGGAAACACCATATATTTT; CDR3aa: CASSYSGGAGNTIYF
v_gene: TRBV6-5; abundance: NA; j_gene: TRBJ2-3; d_gene: NA; CDR3nt: TGTGCCAGCAGTTCGTCAGATACGCAGTATTTT; CDR3aa: CASSSSDTQYF
v_gene: TRBV19; abundance: NA; j_gene: TRBJ1-2; d_gene: NA; CDR3nt: TGTGCCAGTAGTCTTCACAGGGAGTACTATGGCTACACCTTC; CDR3aa: CASSLHREYYGYTF
v_gene: TRBV7-2; abundance: once; j_gene: TRBJ2-7; d_gene: NA; CDR3nt: TGTGCCAGCAGCTTAAGCTTGGAGGTCTACGAGCAGTACTTC; CDR3aa: CASSLSLEVYEQYF
v_gene: TRBV5-4; abundance: NA; j_gene: TRBJ2-3; d_gene: NA; CDR3nt: TGTGCCAGCAGCTTGGGGGGGCGAAATCCCACAGATACGCAGTATTTT; CDR3aa: CASSLGGRNPTDTQYF
v_gene: TRBV6-5; abundance: NA; j_gene: TRBJ1-1; d_gene: NA; CDR3nt: TGTGCCAGCAGTTACTTAAGGGGGATGAACACTGAAGCTTTCTTT; CDR3aa: CASSYLRGMNTEAFF
v_gene: TRBV6-5; abundance: NA; j_gene: TRBJ2-7; d_gene: TRBD1; CDR3nt: TGTGCCAGCAGAACCGGGACAGGGGACCGTGAGCAGTACTTC; CDR3aa: CASRTGTGDREQYF
v_gene: TRBV30; abundance: NA; j_gene: TRBJ1-1; d_gene: NA; CDR3nt: TGTGCCTGGAGTCCCGGGTTAAAGAACACTGAAGCTTTCTTT; CDR3aa: CAWSPGLKNTEAFF
v_gene: TRBV4-1; abundance: NA; j_gene: TRBJ2-4; d_gene: NA; CDR3nt: TGCGCCAGCAGCCAAGGGGCCTACCCCAGTCTAGCGAGCCAGGAGGACATTCAGTACTTC; CDR3aa: CASSQGAYPSLASQEDIQYF
v_gene: TRBV4-1; abundance: NA; j_gene: TRBJ2-7; d_gene: NA; CDR3nt: TGCGCCAGCAGCCATAGGACGGGATCCTACGAGCAGTACTTC; CDR3aa: CASSHRTGSYEQYF
v_gene: TRBV7-2; abundance: NA; j_gene: TRBJ2-1; d_gene: NA; CDR3nt: TGTGCCAGCAGCTTTACGTCCCTAGGGGGCAATGAGCAGTTCTTC; CDR3aa: CASSFTSLGGNEQFF
v_gene: TRBV30; abundance: NA; j_gene: TRBJ2-1; d_gene: NA; CDR3nt: TGTGCCTGGAGTGAGTTCCTAGCCGGCAATGAGCAGTTCTTC; CDR3aa: CAWSEFLAGNEQFF
v_gene: TRBV5-4; abundance: NA; j_gene: TRBJ2-5; d_gene: TRBD1; CDR3nt: TGTGCCAGCAGCAGGACAGGGGCGACGGAGACCCAGTACTTC; CDR3aa: CASSRTGATETQYF
v_gene: TRBV18; abundance: NA; j_gene: TRBJ1-3; d_gene: TRBD1; CDR3nt: TGTGCCAGCTCATCCCTTCAGGGACAGCTCTCTGGAAACACCATATATTTT; CDR3aa: CASSSLQGQLSGNTIYF
v_gene: TRBV5-1; abundance: NA; j_gene: TRBJ2-5; d_gene: NA; CDR3nt: TGCGCCAGCAGCCCCGGGGGAGAACAAGAGACCCAGTACTTC; CDR3aa: CASSPGGEQETQYF
v_gene: TRBV19; abundance: NA; j_gene: TRBJ1-5; d_gene: TRBD1; CDR3nt: TGTGCCAGTAGTGGACAGGGACTCGGAAATCAGCCCCAGCATTTT; CDR3aa: CASSGQGLGNQPQHF
v_gene: TRBV2; abundance: NA; j_gene: TRBJ2-7; d_gene: NA; CDR3nt: TGTGCCAGCAGTGAAGCGGGCGAACTAGCCGCCTACGAGCAGTACTTC; CDR3aa: CASSEAGELAAYEQYF